This T cell receptor beta chain was observed in a study of T cells in Graves' hyperthyroidism and ophthalmopathy. CDR3 length: 14 residues. The V segment lost 5 bases and the J segment 3 bases; nucleotides outside the gene matches: 0. Newly diagnosed hyperthyroidism, duration under 2 months, in patients aged 18 to 65. Patients showing uncontrolled infection, other autoimmune disease, pregnancy or lactation were ineligible. This clonotype has at least ten counts. RNA transcripts were the template for amplifying TCR beta CDR3 regions. A first-round RT-PCR of the TCR CDR3 used the HTBI primer set. TCRdb reprocessed the multiplex PCR reads with MiXCR, giving one entry per CDR3 protein. The sample includes 460,000 or so distinct CDR3 sequences, under 15% of them seen just once.

The sequencing sample was made of blood. The receptor's source is a woman aged 18-35 years with Graves' hyperthyroidism. The chain has TRBV12-3 or TRBV12-4 and TRBJ2-7, with 14 bases aligning to TRBD2. Here the CDR3 reads CASSGTSGSYEQYF. DNA for the CDR3: TGTGCCAGCAGTGGGACTAGCGGGAGCTACGAGCAGTACTTC.